A few counts support the clone carrying this T cell receptor (beta chain). As yet, its antigen is unknown. The germline V gene encodes CDR1 LGHNA and CDR2 YNFKEQ. The length of the CDR3 is 14 residues. With 2 bases clipped from V and 5 bases from J, the junction kept 6 bases outside the gene matches. The sample belongs to a study of response to subunit inactivated influenza vaccine. Overall study findings and caveats: Each seasonal influenza vaccination recruits few new T cells, the authors suggested.

TCRdb used MiXCR to reprocess the RT-PCR reads, holding one entry per CDR3 protein. The sample holds about 160,000 distinct CDR3 sequences, roughly a tenth seen once. The sample here was non-naive T cells sorted from PBMCs, taken 45 days after vaccination. The chain uses TRBV4-2 and TRBJ2-7; 7 bases fit TRBD2. The sequence was obtained from a man over 45 who received an inactivated influenza vaccine. This CDR3 reads CASSQKAGEDEQYF. CDR3 sequence (DNA): TGTGCCAGCAGCCAAAAGGCGGGAGAAGACGAGCAGTACTTC.